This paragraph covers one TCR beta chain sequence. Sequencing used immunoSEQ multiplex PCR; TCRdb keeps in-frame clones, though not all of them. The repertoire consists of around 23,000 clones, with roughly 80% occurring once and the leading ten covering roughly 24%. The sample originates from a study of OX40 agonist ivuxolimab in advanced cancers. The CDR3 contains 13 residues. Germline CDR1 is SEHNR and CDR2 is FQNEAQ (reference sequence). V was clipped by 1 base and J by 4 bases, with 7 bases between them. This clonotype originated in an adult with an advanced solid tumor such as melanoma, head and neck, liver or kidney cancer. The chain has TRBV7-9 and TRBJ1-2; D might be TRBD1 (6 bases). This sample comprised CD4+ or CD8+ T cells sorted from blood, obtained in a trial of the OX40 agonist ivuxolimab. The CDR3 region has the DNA TGTGCCAGCAGCTTAGGACAGGTCTATGGCTACACCTTC. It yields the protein CASSLGQVYGYTF.